The rows below give T cell receptor beta chains drawn from one sample of a study of blood T cell repertoires in COVID-19. The assay was immunoSEQ multiplex PCR, and TCRdb's table has in-frame clones only and misses some. This sample has some 60,000 clones, with 65% to 90% found just once. Material for sequencing was peripheral blood. These receptors all come from a man in his forties or fifties with COVID-19, enrolled during active disease. CDR3s include the opening cysteine and the closing phenylalanine or tryptophan. D genes are given only for firm matches. Clone sizes are given selectively: once, few, many, or a class where the clone is expanded.

v_call: TRBV14
d_call: TRBD1
clone_size: few
j_call: TRBJ1-2
cdr3_nt: TGTGCCAGCAGCCCCCGGCAGGGGGCGAGTGGCTACACCTTC
cdr3_aa: CASSPRQGASGYTF

v_call: TRBV9
d_call: .
clone_size: once
j_call: TRBJ2-1
cdr3_nt: TGTGCCAGCAGGGACCTTACAGGGATCTCCTACAATGAGCAGTTCTTC
cdr3_aa: CASRDLTGISYNEQFF

v_call: TRBV5-6
d_call: TRBD2
clone_size: .
j_call: TRBJ2-7
cdr3_nt: TGTGCCAGCAGCTTGGCACTAAGCGGGAGTAGCTACGAGCAGTACTTC
cdr3_aa: CASSLALSGSSYEQYF

v_call: TRBV7-9
d_call: TRBD1
clone_size: .
j_call: TRBJ1-2
cdr3_nt: TGTGCCAGCAGGGGGACCGGGACAGATTATGGCTACACCTTC
cdr3_aa: CASRGTGTDYGYTF

v_call: TRBV6-5
d_call: TRBD2
clone_size: .
j_call: TRBJ2-3
cdr3_nt: TGTGCCAGCTCGGGGGGTAGCACAGATACGCAGTATTTT
cdr3_aa: CASSGGSTDTQYF

v_call: TRBV28
d_call: TRBD2
clone_size: .
j_call: TRBJ2-7
cdr3_nt: TGTGCCAGCAGTTTATCTGGAATGAAACTAGCGAACTTGGGGGAGCAGTACTTC
cdr3_aa: CASSLSGMKLANLGEQYF

v_call: TRBV14
d_call: .
clone_size: .
j_call: TRBJ2-3
cdr3_nt: TGTGCCAGCAGCCAAGTGAGACAGTCCACAGATACGCAGTATTTT
cdr3_aa: CASSQVRQSTDTQYF

v_call: TRBV30
d_call: .
clone_size: .
j_call: TRBJ2-1
cdr3_nt: TGTGCCTGGACCAGACACAGCTCCTACAATGAGCAGTTCTTC
cdr3_aa: CAWTRHSSYNEQFF

v_call: TRBV11-2
d_call: TRBD2
clone_size: .
j_call: TRBJ2-1
cdr3_nt: TGTGCCAGCAGCTTAGGTTGGGGGCTCGCGGGAGGTTCCGCCGAGCAGTTCTTC
cdr3_aa: CASSLGWGLAGGSAEQFF

v_call: TRBV9
d_call: .
clone_size: .
j_call: TRBJ2-1
cdr3_nt: TGTGCCAGCAGCGTGGGGCCATTGGATGAGCAGTTCTTC
cdr3_aa: CASSVGPLDEQFF